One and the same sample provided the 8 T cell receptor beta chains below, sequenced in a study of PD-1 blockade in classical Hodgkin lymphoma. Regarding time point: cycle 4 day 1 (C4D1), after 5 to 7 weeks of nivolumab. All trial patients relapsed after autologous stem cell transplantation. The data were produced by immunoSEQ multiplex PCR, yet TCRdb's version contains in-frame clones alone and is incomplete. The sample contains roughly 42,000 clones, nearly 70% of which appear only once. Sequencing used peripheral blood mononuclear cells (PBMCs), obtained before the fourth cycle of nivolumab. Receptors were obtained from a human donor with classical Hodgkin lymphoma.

The CDR3 protein is CASSLQGVSEAFF. CDR3 DNA: TGTGCCAGCAGCTTGCAAGGAGTTTCTGAAGCTTTCTTT. The chain employs TRBV5-6 and TRBJ1-1, with D unresolved. V dropped 1 base and J dropped 6 bases, with 10 bases sitting between them. Germline V gene sequence: CDR1 SGHDT, CDR2 YYEEEE. This CDR3 has 13 residues.

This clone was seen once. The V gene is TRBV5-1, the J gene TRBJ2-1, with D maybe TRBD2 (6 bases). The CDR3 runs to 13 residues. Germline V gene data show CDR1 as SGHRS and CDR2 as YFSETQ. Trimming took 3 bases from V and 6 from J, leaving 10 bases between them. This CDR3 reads CASSWGVGNEQFF. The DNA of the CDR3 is TGCGCCAGCAGCTGGGGGGTCGGCAATGAGCAGTTCTTC.

The CDR3 region is CASSSLATTGTDTQYF. Here the CDR3 DNA reads TGTGCCAGCAGCTCCCTAGCCACCACGGGCACAGATACGCAGTATTTT. The chain carries TRBV11-3 and TRBJ2-3; possible D gene TRBD2, 5 bases. Germline values: CDR1 SGHNT, CDR2 YENEEA. The CDR3 spans 16 residues. V gave up 4 bases and J gave up 1 base, with 15 bases separating them.

The CDR3 coding sequence is TGTGCCAGCAGCGCGACAGGGAAGAGCCCCACAGATACGCAGTATTTT. This gives the protein CASSATGKSPTDTQYF. The chain joins TRBV9 to TRBJ2-3, with 7 bases that match TRBD1. Germline loops: CDR1 SGDLS, CDR2 YYNGEE. The V segment lost 3 bases and the J segment 2 bases; nucleotides outside the gene matches: 9. There are 16 residues in the CDR3.

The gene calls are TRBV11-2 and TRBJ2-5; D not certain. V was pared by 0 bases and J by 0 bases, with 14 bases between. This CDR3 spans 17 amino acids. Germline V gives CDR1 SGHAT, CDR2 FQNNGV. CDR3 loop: CASSLEGRSHYQETQYF. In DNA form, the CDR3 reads TGTGCCAGCAGCTTAGAAGGGCGCAGTCACTACCAAGAGACCCAGTACTTC.

The CDR3 region has the DNA TGTGCCAGTAGTATATCAGTCTCTGGGGCCAACGTCCTGACTTTC. This translates into CASSISVSGANVLTF. The chain joins TRBV19 to TRBJ2-6; D unclear. Germline V gene lookup returns CDR1 LNHDA and CDR2 SQIVND (reference sequence). Trimming took off 2 bases at V and 0 bases at J, with 5 bases between the two ends. CDR3 length: 15 residues.

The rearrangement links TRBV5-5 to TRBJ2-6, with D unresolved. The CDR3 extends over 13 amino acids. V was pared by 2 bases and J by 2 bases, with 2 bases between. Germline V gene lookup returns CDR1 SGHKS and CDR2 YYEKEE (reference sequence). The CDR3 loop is CASSLAGANVLTF. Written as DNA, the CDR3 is TGTGCCAGCAGCTTAGCTGGGGCCAACGTCCTGACTTTC.

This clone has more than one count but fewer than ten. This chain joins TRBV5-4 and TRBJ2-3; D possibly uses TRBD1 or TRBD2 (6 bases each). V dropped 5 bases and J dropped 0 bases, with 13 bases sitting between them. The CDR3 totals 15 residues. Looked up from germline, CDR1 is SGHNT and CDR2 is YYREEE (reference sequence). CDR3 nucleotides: TGTGCCAGCAGACCCTGGGGGGCTAGCACAGATACGCAGTATTTT. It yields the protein CASRPWGASTDTQYF.